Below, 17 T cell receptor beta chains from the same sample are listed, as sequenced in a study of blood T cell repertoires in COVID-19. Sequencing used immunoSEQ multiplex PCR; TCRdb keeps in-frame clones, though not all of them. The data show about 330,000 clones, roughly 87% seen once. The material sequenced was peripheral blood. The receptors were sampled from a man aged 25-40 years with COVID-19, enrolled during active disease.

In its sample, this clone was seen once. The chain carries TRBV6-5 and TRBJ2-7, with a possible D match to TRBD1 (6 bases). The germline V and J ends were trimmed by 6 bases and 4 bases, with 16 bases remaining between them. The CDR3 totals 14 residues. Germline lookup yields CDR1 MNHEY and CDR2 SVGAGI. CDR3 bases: TGTGCCAGCAGACCAAGGGTAGACAGGTACGAGCAGTACTTC. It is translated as CASRPRVDRYEQYF.

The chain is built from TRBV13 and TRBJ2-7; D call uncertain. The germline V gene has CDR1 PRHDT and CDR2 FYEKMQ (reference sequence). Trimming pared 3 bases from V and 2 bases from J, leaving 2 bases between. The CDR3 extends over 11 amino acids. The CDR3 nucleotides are TGTGCCAGCAGCTTCGCCTACGAGCAGTACTTC. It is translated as CASSFAYEQYF.

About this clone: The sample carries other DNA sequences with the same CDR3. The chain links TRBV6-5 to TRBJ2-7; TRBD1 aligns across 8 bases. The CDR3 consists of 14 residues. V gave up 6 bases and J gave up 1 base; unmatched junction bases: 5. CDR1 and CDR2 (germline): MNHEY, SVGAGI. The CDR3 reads CASRRGQGSYEQYF. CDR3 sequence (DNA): TGTGCCAGCAGACGCGGACAGGGTTCCTACGAGCAGTACTTC.

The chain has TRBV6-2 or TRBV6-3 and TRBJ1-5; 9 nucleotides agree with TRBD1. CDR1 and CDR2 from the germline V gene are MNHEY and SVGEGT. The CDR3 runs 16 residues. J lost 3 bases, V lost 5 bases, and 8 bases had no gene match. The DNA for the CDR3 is TGTGCCAGCAGTACCCGGGGACAGGGAATCAATCAGCCCCAGCATTTT. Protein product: CASSTRGQGINQPQHF.

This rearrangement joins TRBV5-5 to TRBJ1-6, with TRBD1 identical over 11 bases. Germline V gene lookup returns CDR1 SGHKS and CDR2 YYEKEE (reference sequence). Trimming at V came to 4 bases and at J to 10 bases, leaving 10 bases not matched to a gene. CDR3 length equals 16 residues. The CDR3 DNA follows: TGTGCCAGCAGCCTCCATCCGGGACAGGGGGGGTCACCCCTCCACTTT. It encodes CASSLHPGQGGSPLHF.

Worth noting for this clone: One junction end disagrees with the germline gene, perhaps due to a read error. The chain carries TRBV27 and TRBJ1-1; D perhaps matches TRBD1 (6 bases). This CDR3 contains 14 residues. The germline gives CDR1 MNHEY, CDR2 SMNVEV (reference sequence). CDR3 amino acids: CASSVSGTSGEAFF. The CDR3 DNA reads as TGTGCCAGCAGTGTATCCGGGACATCTGGTGAAGCTTTCTTT.

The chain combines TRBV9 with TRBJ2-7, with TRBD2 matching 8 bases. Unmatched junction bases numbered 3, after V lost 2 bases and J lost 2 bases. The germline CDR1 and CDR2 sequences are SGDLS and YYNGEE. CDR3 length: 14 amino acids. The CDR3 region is CASSVTSGPYEQYF. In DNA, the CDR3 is TGTGCCAGCAGCGTTACTAGCGGCCCCTACGAGCAGTACTTC.

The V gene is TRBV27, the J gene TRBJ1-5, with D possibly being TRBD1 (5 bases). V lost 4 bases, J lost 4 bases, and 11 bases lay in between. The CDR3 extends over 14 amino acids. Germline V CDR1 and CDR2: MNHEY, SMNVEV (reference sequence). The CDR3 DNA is TGTGCCAGCAGTTCCACAGGAGGGAATCAGCCCCAGCATTTT. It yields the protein CASSSTGGNQPQHF.

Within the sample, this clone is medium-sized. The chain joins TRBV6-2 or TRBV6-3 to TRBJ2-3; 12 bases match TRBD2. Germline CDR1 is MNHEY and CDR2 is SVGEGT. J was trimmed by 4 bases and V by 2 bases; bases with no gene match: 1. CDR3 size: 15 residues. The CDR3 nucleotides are TGTGCCAGCAGTTACCGACTAGCGGGAGCAGATACGCAGTATTTT. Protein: CASSYRLAGADTQYF.

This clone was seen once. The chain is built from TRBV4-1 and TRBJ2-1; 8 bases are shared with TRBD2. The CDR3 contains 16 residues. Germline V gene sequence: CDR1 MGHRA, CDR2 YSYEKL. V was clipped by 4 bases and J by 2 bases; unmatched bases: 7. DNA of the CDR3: TGCGCCAGCAGCCTGGAAGCGGGGGAGACCTACAATGAGCAGTTCTTC. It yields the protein CASSLEAGETYNEQFF.

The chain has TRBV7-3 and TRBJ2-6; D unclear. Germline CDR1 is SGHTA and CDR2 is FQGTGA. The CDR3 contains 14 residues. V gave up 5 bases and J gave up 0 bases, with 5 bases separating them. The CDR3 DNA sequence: TGTGCCAGCAGCAGGAGCTCTGGGGCCAACGTCCTGACTTTC. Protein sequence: CASSRSSGANVLTF.

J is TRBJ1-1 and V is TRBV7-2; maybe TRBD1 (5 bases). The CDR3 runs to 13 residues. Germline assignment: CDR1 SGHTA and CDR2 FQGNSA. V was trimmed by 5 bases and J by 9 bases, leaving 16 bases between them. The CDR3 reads CASSPPPRQKAFF. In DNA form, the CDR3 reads TGTGCCAGCAGCCCCCCACCCAGACAGAAAGCTTTCTTT.

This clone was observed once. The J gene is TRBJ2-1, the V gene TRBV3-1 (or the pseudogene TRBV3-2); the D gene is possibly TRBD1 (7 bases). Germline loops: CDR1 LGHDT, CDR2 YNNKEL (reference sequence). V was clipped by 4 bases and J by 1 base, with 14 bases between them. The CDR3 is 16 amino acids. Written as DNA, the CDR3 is TGTGCCAGCAGCCGCAAGACAGGGAGGTCCTACAATGAGCAGTTCTTC. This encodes CASSRKTGRSYNEQFF.

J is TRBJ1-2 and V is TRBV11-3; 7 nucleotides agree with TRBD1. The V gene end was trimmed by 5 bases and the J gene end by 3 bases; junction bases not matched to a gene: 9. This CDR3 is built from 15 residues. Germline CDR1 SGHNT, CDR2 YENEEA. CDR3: CASSPMTGIYYGYTF. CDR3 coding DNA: TGTGCCAGCAGCCCAATGACAGGGATCTACTATGGCTACACCTTC.

In nucleotides, the CDR3 is TGTGCCACCGGGACAGCGCAACCTCTGGACACTGAAGCTTTCTTT. Amino acid sequence: CATGTAQPLDTEAFF. The V gene is TRBV24-1, the J gene TRBJ1-1, with TRBD1 matching over 7 bases. This CDR3 spans 15 amino acids. V lost 9 bases to trimming and J lost 3 bases; unmatched junction nucleotides: 12. Germline V CDR1 and CDR2: KGHDR, SFDVKD.

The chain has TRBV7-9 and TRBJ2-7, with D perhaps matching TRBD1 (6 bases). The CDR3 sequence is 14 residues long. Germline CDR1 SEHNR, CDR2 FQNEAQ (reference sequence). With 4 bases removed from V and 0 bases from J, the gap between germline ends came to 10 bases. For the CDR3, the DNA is TGTGCCAGCAGCTCCGGGACACCCTCCTACGAGCAGTACTTC. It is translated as CASSSGTPSYEQYF.

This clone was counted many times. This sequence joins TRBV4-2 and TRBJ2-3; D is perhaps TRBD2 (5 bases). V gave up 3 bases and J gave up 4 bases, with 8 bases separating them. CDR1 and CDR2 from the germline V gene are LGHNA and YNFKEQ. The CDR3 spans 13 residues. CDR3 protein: CASSHLLADTQYF. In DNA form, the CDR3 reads TGTGCCAGCAGCCACCTACTAGCAGATACGCAGTATTTT.